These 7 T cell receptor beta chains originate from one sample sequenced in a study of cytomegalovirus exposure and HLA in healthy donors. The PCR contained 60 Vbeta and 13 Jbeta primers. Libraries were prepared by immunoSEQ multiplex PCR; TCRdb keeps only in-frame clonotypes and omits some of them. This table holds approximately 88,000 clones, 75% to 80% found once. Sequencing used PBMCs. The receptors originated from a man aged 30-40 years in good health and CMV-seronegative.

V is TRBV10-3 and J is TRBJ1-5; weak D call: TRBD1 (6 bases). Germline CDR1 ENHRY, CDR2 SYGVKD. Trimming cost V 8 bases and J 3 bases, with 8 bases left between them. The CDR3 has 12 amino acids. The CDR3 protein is CAIQGPNQPQHF. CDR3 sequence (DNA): TGTGCCATCCAGGGGCCCAATCAGCCCCAGCATTTT.

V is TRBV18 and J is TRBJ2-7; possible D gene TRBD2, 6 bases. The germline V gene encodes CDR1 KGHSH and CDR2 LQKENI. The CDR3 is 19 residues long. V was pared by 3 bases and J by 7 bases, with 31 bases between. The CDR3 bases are TGTGCCAGCTCACCTTACTCCCACCCACGGACTACCTTTCAAGTGGAGCAGTACTTC. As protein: CASSPYSHPRTTFQVEQYF.

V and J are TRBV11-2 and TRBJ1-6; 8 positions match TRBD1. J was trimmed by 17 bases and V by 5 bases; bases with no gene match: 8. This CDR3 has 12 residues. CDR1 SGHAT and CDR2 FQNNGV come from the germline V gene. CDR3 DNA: TGTGCCAGCAGCCCCAGGACAGGGCGAATCCACTTT. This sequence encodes CASSPRTGRIHF.

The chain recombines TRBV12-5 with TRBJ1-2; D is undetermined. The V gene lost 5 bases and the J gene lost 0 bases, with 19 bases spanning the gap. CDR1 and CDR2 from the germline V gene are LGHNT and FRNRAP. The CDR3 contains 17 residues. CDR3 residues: CASGPGTASDTNYGYTF. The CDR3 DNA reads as TGTGCTAGTGGTCCAGGTACGGCGTCAGACACTAACTATGGCTACACCTTC.

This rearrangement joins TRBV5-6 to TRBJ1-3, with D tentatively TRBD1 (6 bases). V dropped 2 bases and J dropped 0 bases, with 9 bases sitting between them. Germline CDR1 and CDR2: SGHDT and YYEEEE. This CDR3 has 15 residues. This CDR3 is CASSLDRRSGNTIYF. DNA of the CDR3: TGTGCCAGCAGCTTAGACAGGCGCTCTGGAAACACCATATATTTT.

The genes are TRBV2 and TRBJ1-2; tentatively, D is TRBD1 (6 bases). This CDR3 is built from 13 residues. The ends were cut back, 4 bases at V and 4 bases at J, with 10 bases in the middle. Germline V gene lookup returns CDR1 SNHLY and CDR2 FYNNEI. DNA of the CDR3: TGTGCCAGCAGTGCAGGGACAAGCTATGGCTACACCTTC. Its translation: CASSAGTSYGYTF.

The CDR3 coding sequence is TGTGCCAGCAGCTTAAGCGGGAGGACCACAGATACGCAGTATTTT. Protein sequence: CASSLSGRTTDTQYF. The V call is TRBV7-9, the J call TRBJ2-3, with 9 bases fitting TRBD2. CDR1 SEHNR and CDR2 FQNEAQ come from the germline V gene (reference sequence). The CDR3 totals 15 residues. V was clipped by 2 bases and J by 2 bases; unmatched bases: 2.